This T cell receptor beta chain was sequenced in a study of blood T cell repertoires in COVID-19. Clones were sequenced by immunoSEQ multiplex PCR, and TCRdb holds only the in-frame ones, with some missing. The data show some 57,000 clones, with about nine tenths seen just once and roughly 1.6% held by the top ten. Germline CDR1 is SGDLS and CDR2 is YYNGEE. The CDR3 loop spans 16 amino acids. The J segment lost 2 bases and the V segment lost 0 bases, leaving 4 bases of the junction unmatched. The sequenced material came from peripheral blood. The sequence was obtained from a man between 60 and 75 years old with acute or convalescent COVID-19. The rearrangement links TRBV9 to TRBJ2-1; TRBD1 matches at 8 bases. The CDR3 sequence: CASSVATGGPYNEQFF. CDR3 in DNA: TGTGCCAGCAGCGTAGCTACAGGGGGGCCCTACAATGAGCAGTTCTTC.